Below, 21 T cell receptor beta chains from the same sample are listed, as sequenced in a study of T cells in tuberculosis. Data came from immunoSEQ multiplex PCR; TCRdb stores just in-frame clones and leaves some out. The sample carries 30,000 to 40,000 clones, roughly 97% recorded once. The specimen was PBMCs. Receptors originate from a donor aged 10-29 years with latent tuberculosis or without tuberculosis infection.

The CDR3 sequence: CASSRGGPYEQYF. Here the CDR3 DNA reads TGTGCCAGCAGTCGGGGGGGCCCCTACGAGCAGTACTTC. J is TRBJ2-7 and V is TRBV6-1, with 8 bases aligning to TRBD2. CDR3 length: 13 amino acids. The germline gives CDR1 MNHNS, CDR2 SASEGT. With 5 bases clipped from V and 2 bases from J, the junction kept 2 bases outside the gene matches.

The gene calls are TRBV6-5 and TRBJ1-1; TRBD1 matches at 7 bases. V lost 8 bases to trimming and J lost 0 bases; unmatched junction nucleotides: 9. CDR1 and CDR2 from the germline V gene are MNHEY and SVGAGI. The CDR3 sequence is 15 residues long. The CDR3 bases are TGTGCCAGCCTTAGACAGGGTTCAATGAACACTGAAGCTTTCTTT. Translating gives CASLRQGSMNTEAFF.

CDR3: CASSQGGNRGDYEQYF. The CDR3 nucleotides are TGTGCCAGCAGCCAAGGGGGGAACAGGGGAGATTACGAGCAGTACTTC. The chain recombines TRBV4-2 with TRBJ2-7; 7 positions agree with TRBD1. V shed 1 base and J 4 bases; nucleotides not matched to a gene: 10. Germline values: CDR1 LGHNA, CDR2 YNFKEQ. This CDR3 region has 16 residues.

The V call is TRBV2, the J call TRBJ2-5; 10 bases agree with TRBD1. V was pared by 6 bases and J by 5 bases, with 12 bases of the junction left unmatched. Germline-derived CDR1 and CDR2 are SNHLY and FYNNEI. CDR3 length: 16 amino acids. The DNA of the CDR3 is TGTGCCAGCAGCCGTACCGGGACAGGGGTCGGGGAGACCCAGTACTTC. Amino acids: CASSRTGTGVGETQYF.

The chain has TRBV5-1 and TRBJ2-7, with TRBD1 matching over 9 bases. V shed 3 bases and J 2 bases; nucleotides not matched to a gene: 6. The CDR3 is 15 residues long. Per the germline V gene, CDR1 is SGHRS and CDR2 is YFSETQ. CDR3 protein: CASSSGQGSPYEQYF. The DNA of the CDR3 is TGCGCCAGCAGCTCCGGACAGGGGTCCCCCTACGAGCAGTACTTC.

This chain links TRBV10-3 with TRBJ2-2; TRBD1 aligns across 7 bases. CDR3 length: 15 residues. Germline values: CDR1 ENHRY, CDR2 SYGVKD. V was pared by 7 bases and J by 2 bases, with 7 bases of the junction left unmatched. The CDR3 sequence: CAINGQAANTGELFF. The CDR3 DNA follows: TGTGCCATCAATGGACAGGCAGCAAACACCGGGGAGCTGTTTTTT.

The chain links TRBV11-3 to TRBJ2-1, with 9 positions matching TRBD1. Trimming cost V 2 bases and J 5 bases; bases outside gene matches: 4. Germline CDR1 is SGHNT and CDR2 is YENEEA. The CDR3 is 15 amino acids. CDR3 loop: CASSLYGTGNNEQFF. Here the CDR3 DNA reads TGTGCCAGCAGCTTATACGGGACAGGGAACAATGAGCAGTTCTTC.

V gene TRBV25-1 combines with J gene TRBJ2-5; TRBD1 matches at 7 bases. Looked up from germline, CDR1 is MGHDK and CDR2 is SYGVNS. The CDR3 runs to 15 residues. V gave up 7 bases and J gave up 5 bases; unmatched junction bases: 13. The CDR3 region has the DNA TGTGCCAGCACTTCACTGGACAGGCAGGGGGAGACCCAGTACTTC. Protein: CASTSLDRQGETQYF.

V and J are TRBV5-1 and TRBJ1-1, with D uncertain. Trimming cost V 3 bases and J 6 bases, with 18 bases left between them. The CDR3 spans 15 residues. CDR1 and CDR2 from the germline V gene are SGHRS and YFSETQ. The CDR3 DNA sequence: TGCGCCAGCAGCTACTCACTGTCGGTATCATCTGAAGCTTTCTTT. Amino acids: CASSYSLSVSSEAFF.

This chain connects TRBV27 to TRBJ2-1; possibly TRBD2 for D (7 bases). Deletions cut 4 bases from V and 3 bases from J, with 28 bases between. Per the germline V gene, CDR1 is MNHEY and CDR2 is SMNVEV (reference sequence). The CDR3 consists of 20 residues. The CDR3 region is CASSSSDRLWAGVGYNEQFF. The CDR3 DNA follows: TGTGCCAGCAGTTCGTCCGACAGGCTGTGGGCGGGAGTCGGCTACAATGAGCAGTTCTTC.

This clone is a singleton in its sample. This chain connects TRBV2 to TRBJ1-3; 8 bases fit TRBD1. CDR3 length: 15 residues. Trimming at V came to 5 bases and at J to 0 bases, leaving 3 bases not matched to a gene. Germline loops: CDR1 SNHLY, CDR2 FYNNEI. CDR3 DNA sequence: TGTGCCAGCAGTCAGGACAGGGCCTCTGGAAACACCATATATTTT. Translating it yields CASSQDRASGNTIYF.

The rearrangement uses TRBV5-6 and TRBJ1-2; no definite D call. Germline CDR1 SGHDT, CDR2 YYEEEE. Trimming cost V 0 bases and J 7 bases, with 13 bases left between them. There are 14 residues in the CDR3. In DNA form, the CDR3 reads TGTGCCAGCAGCTTGGCCGGAGGAAGGGCTGGCTACACCTTC. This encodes CASSLAGGRAGYTF. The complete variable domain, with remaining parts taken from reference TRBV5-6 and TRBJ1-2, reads DAGVTQSPTHLIKTRGQQVTLRCSPKSGHDTVSWYQQALGQGPQFIFQYYEEEERQRGNFPDRFSGHQFPNYSSELNVNALLLGDSALYLCASSLAGGRAGYTFGSGTRLTVV.

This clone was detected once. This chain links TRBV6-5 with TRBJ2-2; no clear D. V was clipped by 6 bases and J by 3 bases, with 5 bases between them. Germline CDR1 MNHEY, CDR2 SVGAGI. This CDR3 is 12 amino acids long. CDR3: CASRFYTGELFF. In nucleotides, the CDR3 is TGTGCCAGCAGGTTCTACACCGGGGAGCTGTTTTTT.

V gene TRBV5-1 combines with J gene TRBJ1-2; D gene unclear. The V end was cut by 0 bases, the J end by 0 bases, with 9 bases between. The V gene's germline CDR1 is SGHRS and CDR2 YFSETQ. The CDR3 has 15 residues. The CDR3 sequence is CASSLAGSPNYGYTF. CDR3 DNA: TGCGCCAGCAGCTTGGCTGGCAGTCCTAACTATGGCTACACCTTC. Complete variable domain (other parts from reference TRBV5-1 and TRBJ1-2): KAGVTQTPRYLIKTRGQQVTLSCSPISGHRSVSWYQQTPGQGLQFLFEYFSETQRNKGNFPGRFSGRQFSNSRSEMNVSTLELGDSALYLCASSLAGSPNYGYTFGSGTRLTVV.

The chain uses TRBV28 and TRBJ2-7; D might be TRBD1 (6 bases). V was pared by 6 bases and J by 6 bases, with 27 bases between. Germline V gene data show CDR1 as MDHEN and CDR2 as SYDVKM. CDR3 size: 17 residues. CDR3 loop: CASRPSLPRDNPLEQYF. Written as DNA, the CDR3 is TGTGCCAGCAGGCCATCCTTACCCCGGGACAACCCTCTCGAGCAGTACTTC.

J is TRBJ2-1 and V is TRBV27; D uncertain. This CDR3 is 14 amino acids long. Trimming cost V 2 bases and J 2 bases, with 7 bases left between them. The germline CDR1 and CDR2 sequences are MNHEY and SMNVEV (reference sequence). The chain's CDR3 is CASSLGGPYNEQFF. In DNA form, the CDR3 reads TGTGCCAGCAGTTTAGGCGGTCCCTACAATGAGCAGTTCTTC.

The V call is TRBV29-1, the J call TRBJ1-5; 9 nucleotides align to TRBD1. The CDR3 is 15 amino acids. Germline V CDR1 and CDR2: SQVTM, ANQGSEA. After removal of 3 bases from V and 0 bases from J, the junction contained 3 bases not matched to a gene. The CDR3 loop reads CSVEGDRDSNQPQHF. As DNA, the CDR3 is TGCAGCGTTGAGGGGGACAGGGATAGCAATCAGCCCCAGCATTTT.

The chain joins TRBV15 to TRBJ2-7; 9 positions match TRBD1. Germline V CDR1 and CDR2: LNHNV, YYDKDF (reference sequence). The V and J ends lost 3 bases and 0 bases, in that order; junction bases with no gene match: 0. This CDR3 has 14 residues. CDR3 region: CATSRGQGSYEQYF. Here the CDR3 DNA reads TGTGCCACCAGCAGGGGACAGGGCTCCTACGAGCAGTACTTC.

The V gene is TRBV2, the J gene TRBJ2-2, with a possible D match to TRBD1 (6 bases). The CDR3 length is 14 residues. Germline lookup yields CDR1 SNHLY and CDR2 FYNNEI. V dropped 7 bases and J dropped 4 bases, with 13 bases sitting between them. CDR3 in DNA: TGTGCCAGCACTATAGACAGGCGCACCGGGGAGCTGTTTTTT. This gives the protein CASTIDRRTGELFF.

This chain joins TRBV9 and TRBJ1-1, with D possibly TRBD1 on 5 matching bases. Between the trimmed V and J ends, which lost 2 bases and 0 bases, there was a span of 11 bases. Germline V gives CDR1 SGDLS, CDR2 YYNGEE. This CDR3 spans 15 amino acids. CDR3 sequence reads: CASSVYDRVNTEAFF. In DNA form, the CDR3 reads TGTGCCAGCAGCGTTTACGACAGAGTGAACACTGAAGCTTTCTTT.

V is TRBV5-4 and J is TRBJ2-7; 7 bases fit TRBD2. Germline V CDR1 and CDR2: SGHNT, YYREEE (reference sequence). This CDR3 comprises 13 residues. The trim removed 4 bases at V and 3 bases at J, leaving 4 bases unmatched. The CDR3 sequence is CASSPAGDYEQYF. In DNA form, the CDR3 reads TGTGCCAGCAGCCCTGCGGGGGACTACGAGCAGTACTTC.